The source of this TCR beta chain is a study of identical twins. General study results and limits: Not following the same donors, the study drew its conclusions from cross-sectional statistical analysis.

Each cDNA held unique molecular identifiers, and template switching gave it a universal primer site. One entry per CDR3 protein results from TCRdb running MiXCR on the 5' RACE reads. This sample has around 680,000 distinct CDR3 sequences, with 8.6% found just once. Each donor was a healthy Caucasian. Only a few counts were recorded for this clonotype. Its antigen remains unidentified. Trimming removed 1 base from V and 6 bases from J, with 7 bases in between. CDR3 length: 14 residues. The germline gives CDR1 MNHNS, CDR2 SASEGT. The same sample was also studied in work on yellow fever vaccine responses in identical twins.

Input material: PBMCs. This chain links TRBV6-1 with TRBJ1-6; D call uncertain. The sequence was collected from a woman aged 18-29 years in good health. In nucleotides, the CDR3 is TGTGCCAGCAGTGAAGGAGGTAGTAATTCACCCCTCCACTTT. Its translation is CASSEGGSNSPLHF.